One sample yielded the 18 T cell receptor beta chains listed below, sequenced in a study of shared clonotypes between healthy human individuals. Terminally differentiated effector memory CD45RA+ cells were excluded by CCR7 positive selection of CD45RO-negative cells. Some clones are missing from TCRdb's copy, which holds only in-frame ones; the method was immunoSEQ multiplex PCR. The data show around 2.1 million clones, approximately 94% seen once. Material: naive CD8+ T cells from PBMCs. The receptor set was obtained from a young man in good health. Some clones in this sample may be carry-over from other donors' samples.

The chain is built from TRBV29-1 and TRBJ2-7; tentatively, D is TRBD1 (5 bases). This CDR3 contains 12 residues. V gave up 4 bases and J gave up 7 bases, with 14 bases separating them. Germline CDR1 and CDR2: SQVTM and ANQGSEA. The CDR3 region has the DNA TGCAGCGTTGGGACATCCCTGGGAGAGCAGTACTTC. Protein: CSVGTSLGEQYF.

The J gene is TRBJ2-3, the V gene TRBV7-6; 7 bases agree with TRBD2. The CDR3 is 16 residues long. Germline V gene sequence: CDR1 SGHVS, CDR2 FNYEAQ. The junction had 12 bases not matched to a gene; V was cut back by 5 bases and J by 4 bases. The CDR3 sequence is CASSRLAPGVADTQYF. The CDR3 DNA sequence: TGTGCCAGCAGCCGACTAGCCCCAGGCGTCGCAGATACGCAGTATTTT.

V gene TRBV28 combines with J gene TRBJ1-3; D remains unclear. The CDR3 length is 17 residues. V gave up 1 base and J gave up 0 bases, with 13 bases separating them. Germline values: CDR1 MDHEN, CDR2 SYDVKM. As DNA, the CDR3 is TGTGCCAGCAGTTTATCCCCCGGACCCGGCTCTGGAAACACCATATATTTT. Translating gives CASSLSPGPGSGNTIYF.

The CDR3 nucleotides read TGTGCCAGTAGTCCATGGACGGCTTATAACTATGGCTACACCTTC. Residues: CASSPWTAYNYGYTF. The chain recombines TRBV19 with TRBJ1-2; D not resolved. The length of the CDR3 is 15 residues. Germline V CDR1 and CDR2: LNHDA, SQIVND (reference sequence). Trimming removed 5 bases from V and 1 base from J, with 14 bases in between.

With respect to this clone: The same CDR3 arises from other DNA sequences in this sample as well. The rearrangement uses TRBV29-1 and TRBJ2-7, with unresolved D. This CDR3 is built from 13 residues. The ends were cut back, 0 bases at V and 1 base at J, with 7 bases in the middle. The germline gives CDR1 SQVTM, CDR2 ANQGSEA. This CDR3 reads CSVEDLGSYEQYF. DNA of the CDR3: TGCAGCGTTGAAGATTTAGGTTCCTACGAGCAGTACTTC.

Worth noting for this clone: Other nucleotide sequences in the sample specify the same CDR3. The CDR3 nucleotides are TGTGCCAGCAGTGAAAGCGGCGGCTACGAGCAGTACTTC. Translated: CASSESGGYEQYF. The rearrangement links TRBV25-1 to TRBJ2-7; possibly TRBD2 for D (5 bases). From germline, CDR1 is MGHDK and CDR2 SYGVNS. V was shortened by 2 bases and J by 3 bases, with 8 bases between the two germline ends. The CDR3 spans 13 residues.

The chain employs TRBV19 and TRBJ2-3; TRBD2 aligns across 7 bases. The germline gives CDR1 LNHDA, CDR2 SQIVND (reference sequence). V lost 7 bases and J lost 4; bases outside the gene matches: 14. There are 16 residues in the CDR3. CDR3 protein: CASIHDLPGGPDTQYF. The CDR3 DNA is TGTGCCAGTATCCACGACTTACCGGGGGGTCCAGATACGCAGTATTTT.

This clone was seen once. V and J are TRBV5-4 and TRBJ2-1; 10 bases align to TRBD2. V dropped 6 bases and J dropped 6; count of bases not matched to a gene: 12. In germline, CDR1 is SGHNT, CDR2 YYREEE (reference sequence). The CDR3 sequence is 16 residues long. CDR3 in amino acids: CASNPGELAGINEQFF. CDR3 DNA: TGTGCCAGCAACCCCGGCGAACTAGCGGGAATCAATGAGCAGTTCTTC.

V usage is TRBV4-1 and J usage is TRBJ2-2; D is perhaps TRBD1 (6 bases). V was cut by 5 bases and J by 2 bases, with 18 bases left in between. CDR3 length: 17 amino acids. Germline V gene data show CDR1 as MGHRA and CDR2 as YSYEKL. This CDR3 reads CASSSLAGTFNTGELFF. The CDR3 nucleotides are TGCGCCAGCAGCTCTCTAGCCGGGACATTTAACACCGGGGAGCTGTTTTTT.

This sequence joins TRBV4-3 and TRBJ2-1; D is perhaps TRBD2 (5 bases). Germline loops: CDR1 LGHNA, CDR2 YSLEER. The CDR3 contains 15 residues. V was shortened by 1 base and J by 6 bases, with 13 bases between the two germline ends. The CDR3 spells CASSQGRGWSNEQFF. CDR3 nucleotide sequence: TGCGCCAGCAGCCAAGGACGGGGTTGGTCCAATGAGCAGTTCTTC.

DNA of the CDR3: TGTGCCAGCAGCGTGACAGAGTCTGAAGCTTTCTTT. Amino acid sequence: CASSVTESEAFF. The chain uses TRBV7-2 and TRBJ1-1; D possibly corresponds to TRBD1 (5 bases). The germline CDR1 and CDR2 sequences are SGHTA and FQGNSA. Trimming took off 5 bases at V and 6 bases at J, with 10 bases between the two ends. The CDR3 is 12 residues long.

This clone was recorded once. This rearrangement joins TRBV28 to TRBJ2-1, with a weak D call TRBD1 (5 bases). The V end was cut by 3 bases, the J end by 9 bases, with 12 bases between. From germline, CDR1 is MDHEN and CDR2 SYDVKM. The CDR3 contains 13 residues. The CDR3 DNA sequence: TGTGCCAGCAGTTTGGGGTATAGGGGTGAGCAGTTCTTC. This translates into CASSLGYRGEQFF.

The J gene is TRBJ2-2, the V gene TRBV27; D is perhaps TRBD1 (6 bases). Germline V CDR1 and CDR2: MNHEY, SMNVEV (reference sequence). The V end was cut by 4 bases, the J end by 8 bases, with 14 bases between. This CDR3 region has 14 residues. CDR3 protein: CASSSRTDGGELFF. The CDR3, as DNA: TGTGCCAGCAGTTCCCGGACAGATGGAGGGGAGCTGTTTTTT.

The J gene is TRBJ1-2, the V gene TRBV27; D unresolved. The CDR3 consists of 15 residues. Germline-derived CDR1 and CDR2 are MNHEY and SMNVEV (reference sequence). V was trimmed by 2 bases and J by 0 bases, leaving 10 bases between them. The chain's CDR3 is CASSLSPTPNYGYTF. DNA for the CDR3: TGTGCCAGCAGTTTAAGCCCCACCCCTAACTATGGCTACACCTTC.

Only one count was recorded for this clone. The sample has other DNA sequences that encode this CDR3 too. This chain links TRBV9 with TRBJ2-2; D may be TRBD2 (6 bases). In germline, CDR1 is SGDLS, CDR2 YYNGEE. V was trimmed by 0 bases and J by 4 bases, leaving 10 bases between them. The CDR3 loop spans 15 amino acids. CDR3 sequence (DNA): TGTGCCAGCAGCGTAGGGACTACCGGCACCGGGGAGCTGTTTTTT. The encoded protein is CASSVGTTGTGELFF.

The V gene is TRBV7-8, the J gene TRBJ2-1; TRBD2 agrees at 8 bases. Germline V gene lookup returns CDR1 SGHVS and CDR2 FQNEAQ. This CDR3 region has 16 residues. Trimming at V came to 4 bases and at J to 10 bases, leaving 15 bases not matched to a gene. The CDR3 loop is CASSSVYGGGVMEQFF. In DNA form, the CDR3 reads TGTGCCAGCAGCTCCGTATACGGGGGGGGAGTAATGGAGCAGTTCTTC. Based on the CDR3 plus reference TRBV7-8 and TRBJ2-1, the full variable domain is GAGVSQSPRYKVAKRGQDVALRCDPISGHVSLFWYQQALGQGPEFLTYFQNEAQLDKSGLPSDRFFAERPEGSVSTLKIQRTQQEDSAVYLCASSSVYGGGVMEQFFGPGTRLTVL.

In regard to this clone: This sample also contains other DNA sequences that code for the same CDR3. The V gene is TRBV27, the J gene TRBJ2-1; 12 bases are a match to TRBD2. The CDR3 sequence is 15 residues long. CDR1 and CDR2 from the germline V gene are MNHEY and SMNVEV (reference sequence). Losses at the gene ends were 5 bases for V and 3 bases for J; bases not matched to a gene: 2. DNA of the CDR3: TGTGCCAGCAGTCTAGCGGGGGGGGTCTACAATGAGCAGTTCTTC. It specifies CASSLAGGVYNEQFF.

The chain carries TRBV2 and TRBJ2-7; D is unclear. The CDR3 runs to 10 residues. Germline-derived CDR1 and CDR2 are SNHLY and FYNNEI. V was shortened by 0 bases and J by 13 bases, with 7 bases between the two germline ends. CDR3 nucleotide sequence: TGTGCCAGCAGTGAAGCCCGGTTTTACTTC. Residues: CASSEARFYF.